Shown below are 16 T cell receptor beta chains from a single sample sequenced in a study of control samples from healthy donors and cancer patients. Produced via immunoSEQ multiplex PCR; TCRdb's table is partial and in-frame only. Found here are under 85,000 clones, around 83% of them singletons; the top ten hold 11%. The sample consisted of PBMCs. All receptors derive from a man aged 55 to 70 with head and neck cancer.

The chain uses TRBV7-6 and TRBJ1-1, with D unclear. The CDR3 covers 15 residues. With 5 bases removed from V and 4 bases from J, the gap between germline ends came to 17 bases. Germline CDR1 reads SGHVS; CDR2 reads FNYEAQ. CDR3 region: CASSPFGEVGTEAFF. The CDR3 DNA reads TGTGCCAGCAGCCCATTTGGGGAAGTGGGCACTGAAGCTTTCTTT.

V usage is TRBV7-2 and J usage is TRBJ1-4; TRBD1 agrees at 9 bases. After removal of 6 bases from V and 8 bases from J, the junction contained 7 bases not matched to a gene. The germline V gene encodes CDR1 SGHTA and CDR2 FQGNSA. The CDR3 sequence is 14 residues long. The CDR3 region has the DNA TGTGCCAGCAGTCGAGACAGGGGGGACGAAAAACTGTTTTTT. This codes for CASSRDRGDEKLFF. The complete variable domain, with remaining parts taken from reference TRBV7-2 and TRBJ1-4, reads GAGVSQSPSNKVTEKGKDVELRCDPISGHTALYWYRQSLGQGLEFLIYFQGNSAPDKSGLPSDRFSAERTGGSVSTLTIQRTQQEDSAVYLCASSRDRGDEKLFFGSGTQLSVL.

The chain combines TRBV30 with TRBJ2-7, with 9 bases aligning to TRBD2. This CDR3 region has 14 residues. The trim removed 2 bases at V and 3 bases at J, leaving 5 bases unmatched. The V gene's germline CDR1 is GTSNPN and CDR2 SVGIG (reference sequence). CDR3 sequence: CAWSLAGPLYEQYF. As DNA, the CDR3 is TGTGCCTGGAGTCTAGCGGGACCCCTCTACGAGCAGTACTTC.

This rearrangement joins TRBV5-1 to TRBJ2-1, with TRBD1 matching over 11 bases. J lost 7 bases, V lost 2 bases, and 8 bases had no gene match. The CDR3 is 16 residues long. Germline CDR1 reads SGHRS; CDR2 reads YFSETQ. CDR3 region: CASSFSIGQGANEQFF. The CDR3 region has the DNA TGCGCCAGCAGCTTCTCTATAGGACAGGGGGCGAATGAGCAGTTCTTC.

The chain combines TRBV19 with TRBJ2-3, with D possibly matching TRBD1 (5 bases). The CDR3 has 17 residues. The ends were cut back, 2 bases at V and 0 bases at J, with 15 bases in the middle. Germline V gene sequence: CDR1 LNHDA, CDR2 SQIVND (reference sequence). The CDR3 DNA sequence: TGTGCCAGTAGTATAAGGCCCCCAGGGTCTAGCACAGATACGCAGTATTTT. Protein product: CASSIRPPGSSTDTQYF.

The rearrangement links TRBV4-1 to TRBJ1-5, with D maybe TRBD1 (5 bases). Germline loops: CDR1 MGHRA, CDR2 YSYEKL. This CDR3 spans 16 amino acids. Trimming left V 1 base short and J 7 bases short, with 17 bases between. CDR3 sequence (DNA): TGCGCCAGCAGCCAAGCGCATGAGGCATCAGGGCAGCCCCAGCATTTT. Translation gives CASSQAHEASGQPQHF.

The V gene is TRBV3-1 (or the pseudogene TRBV3-2), the J gene TRBJ2-1; a possible D gene is TRBD2 (6 bases). The CDR3 length is 15 residues. CDR1 is LGHDT, CDR2 YNNKEL, per germline (reference sequence). The V end lost 1 base, the J end lost 10 bases, and 17 bases lay between the germline ends. Written as DNA, the CDR3 is TGTGCCAGCAGCCAAGGGGGGACTGGAGCCTCCGAGCAGTTCTTC. Residues: CASSQGGTGASEQFF.

This clone was seen only once. This rearrangement joins TRBV19 to TRBJ1-1; D possibly corresponds to TRBD1 (6 bases). In germline, CDR1 is LNHDA, CDR2 SQIVND (reference sequence). The CDR3 spans 12 residues. Trimming shortened V by 7 bases and J by 8 bases, and 14 bases separated the two germline ends. In nucleotides, the CDR3 is TGTGCCAGTATTTCGGGGGGCAGGGAAGCTTTCTTT. Its translation is CASISGGREAFF.

As to this clone: This sample includes further DNA sequences coding for the same CDR3. The rearrangement uses TRBV20-1 and TRBJ2-5; D is unresolved. CDR1 is DFQATT, CDR2 SNEGSKA, per germline (reference sequence). Trimming pared 3 bases from V and 5 bases from J, leaving 4 bases between. There are 10 residues in the CDR3. The CDR3: CSASEETQYF. The CDR3 DNA follows: TGCAGTGCTAGCGAGGAGACCCAGTACTTC.

This sequence joins TRBV11-2 and TRBJ2-1, with D unresolved. CDR1 and CDR2 from the germline V gene are SGHAT and FQNNGV. The CDR3 extends over 15 amino acids. Trimming removed 7 bases at V and 5 bases at J, with 18 bases between. The CDR3 nucleotides read TGTGCCAGCACCCGGAGTGCACATGCAAACAATGAGCAGTTCTTC. As protein: CASTRSAHANNEQFF.

This clone appeared a single time. The chain combines TRBV6-5 with TRBJ1-5; tentatively, D is TRBD1 (6 bases). This CDR3 region has 14 residues. V lost 6 bases, J lost 1 base, and 10 bases lay in between. Germline CDR1 MNHEY, CDR2 SVGAGI. The CDR3 sequence: CASSSGQSNQPQHF. The DNA of the CDR3 is TGTGCCAGCAGCTCAGGACAGAGCAATCAGCCCCAGCATTTT.

The chain is built from TRBV28 and TRBJ2-3; 7 nucleotides align to TRBD2. Losses at the gene ends were 3 bases for V and 4 bases for J; bases not matched to a gene: 16. CDR3 length: 18 residues. Germline loops: CDR1 MDHEN, CDR2 SYDVKM. Written as DNA, the CDR3 is TGTGCCAGCAGTTTCCCCACCGGTGGGCGGGAGAGGGCAGATACGCAGTATTTT. Its translation: CASSFPTGGRERADTQYF.

CDR3 region: CAHSKLNTGELFF. For the CDR3, the DNA is TGTGCCCATAGTAAATTGAACACCGGGGAGCTGTTTTTT. The rearrangement joins TRBV6-5 to TRBJ2-2; D remains unclear. Germline CDR1 reads MNHEY; CDR2 reads SVGAGI. Trimming removed 11 bases from V and 1 base from J, with 11 bases in between. The CDR3 extends over 13 amino acids.

The V and J genes are TRBV5-1 and TRBJ1-2; a possible D gene is TRBD1 (6 bases). The CDR3 has 16 amino acids. Per the germline V gene, CDR1 is SGHRS and CDR2 is YFSETQ. With 0 bases removed from V and 3 bases from J, the gap between germline ends came to 15 bases. The CDR3 DNA follows: TGCGCCAGCAGCTTGGCAGGGGAGGGGCAGGACTATGGCTACACCTTC. This translates into CASSLAGEGQDYGYTF. Full variable domain (outside the CDR3, taken from reference TRBV5-1 and TRBJ1-2): KAGVTQTPRYLIKTRGQQVTLSCSPISGHRSVSWYQQTPGQGLQFLFEYFSETQRNKGNFPGRFSGRQFSNSRSEMNVSTLELGDSALYLCASSLAGEGQDYGYTFGSGTRLTVV.

V usage is TRBV3-1 (or the pseudogene TRBV3-2) and J usage is TRBJ2-1, with D tentatively TRBD2 (5 bases). The CDR3 runs 14 residues. The V gene's germline CDR1 is LGHDT and CDR2 YNNKEL (reference sequence). V lost 4 bases, J lost 10 bases, and 17 bases lay in between. The CDR3: CASSLRTQTREQFF. In DNA, the CDR3 is TGTGCCAGCAGCCTCAGGACTCAGACCAGGGAGCAGTTCTTC.

The chain employs TRBV7-9 and TRBJ2-2, with 7 positions matching TRBD2. The CDR3 runs to 16 residues. The germline CDR1 and CDR2 sequences are SEHNR and FQNEAQ (reference sequence). The J segment lost 0 bases and the V segment lost 1 base, leaving 2 bases of the junction unmatched. The CDR3, as DNA: TGTGCCAGCAGCTTAGGGGACTATCCGAACACCGGGGAGCTGTTTTTT. It translates to CASSLGDYPNTGELFF.